This T cell receptor beta chain emerged from a study of T cells in Graves' hyperthyroidism and ophthalmopathy. The overall study: Peripheral blood draws took place at initial diagnosis, ahead of any treatment.

This clonotype was picked up many times. The antigen is not known. Researchers barred patients who had uncontrolled infection, other autoimmune disease, pregnancy or lactation. The study based diagnoses on clinical symptoms, serum thyroxine and TRAb, thyroid ultrasound and orbital computed tomography. What was amplified from RNA transcripts were TCR beta CDR3 regions. With the HTBI primer set, the TCR CDR3 went through a first round of RT-PCR. TCRdb re-called the multiplex PCR reads with MiXCR, one entry per CDR3 protein. This sample carries some 420,000 distinct CDR3 sequences, about an eighth of them seen once, and the ten largest clones take 5.3%. The CDR3 loop spans 15 amino acids. Looked up from germline, CDR1 is MDHEN and CDR2 is SYDVKM. V lost 3 bases to trimming and J lost 5 bases, with 17 bases between them. Study-wide points: Within blood appeared most thyroid clonotypes that had expanded above 0.001.

The receptor was isolated from a woman aged 18-30 years with Graves' hyperthyroidism. The chain employs TRBV28 and TRBJ2-7; D unclear. The source material was blood. The CDR3 DNA reads TGTGCCAGCAGTTTTGGTCCGGGCTCTGGGGACGAGCAGTACTTC. It encodes CASSFGPGSGDEQYF.